This T cell receptor beta chain was sequenced during a study of shared clonotypes between healthy human individuals. Looking at the study overall: CD4 naive and CD4 memory each took three plates per donor, while CD8 naive took two and CD8 memory one.

Remarks on this clone: Its antigen remains unknown.

Method: immunoSEQ multiplex PCR; TCRdb's copy keeps in-frame clones and lacks some. The table shows around 2.5 million clones, with approximately 93% occurring only once. The V end was cut by 5 bases, the J end by 5 bases, with 12 bases between. This CDR3 has 13 amino acids. Germline loops: CDR1 MNHNS, CDR2 SASEGT. Whole-study findings and limits: Incompleteness in sorted-subset sequencing, despite large depth, was shown by rarefaction. Naive subsets generally had larger estimated richness than memory subsets.

All donors qualified as healthy HIV-negative adults and had experienced no recent acute infections or vaccinations. Material: naive CD4+ T cells from PBMCs. Noted subset: CD45RA+ positively selected. The J gene is TRBJ1-1, the V gene TRBV6-1; D is perhaps TRBD1 (6 bases). The sequence was collected from a man aged 18 to 30 in good health. Some clones in this sample may be carry-over from other donors' samples. For the CDR3, the DNA is TGTGCCAGCAGTACCGGGACACCGACTGAAGCTTTCTTT. Its translation is CASSTGTPTEAFF.